The rows below give T cell receptor beta chains drawn from one sample of a study of blood T cell repertoires in COVID-19. Clones were read by immunoSEQ multiplex PCR, and TCRdb kept only the in-frame ones, dropping some. The sample yields more than 200,000 clones, roughly nine tenths seen once. Sequencing was done on a sample of peripheral blood. The source of these receptors is a middle-aged man with acute or convalescent COVID-19. CDR3s include the opening cysteine and the closing phenylalanine or tryptophan. Fields, in order: J gene, clone size, V gene, D gene, CDR3 DNA, CDR3 protein. D genes are given only for firm matches. Part of the rows lack a size; the others show once, few, many or a class for expanded clones.

j_gene: TRBJ2-3; abundance: NA; v_gene: TRBV30; d_gene: NA; CDR3nt: TGTGCCTGGCGGCGGGACCCTGGCACAGATACGCAGTATTTT; CDR3aa: CAWRRDPGTDTQYF
j_gene: TRBJ2-3; abundance: NA; v_gene: TRBV4-1; d_gene: TRBD2; CDR3nt: TGCGCCAGCAGCCAACTAGCGGGGGGGATAGATACGCAGTATTTT; CDR3aa: CASSQLAGGIDTQYF
j_gene: TRBJ1-1; abundance: NA; v_gene: TRBV28; d_gene: NA; CDR3nt: TGTGCCAGCAATCTCCCCCTGAACACTGAAGCTTTCTTT; CDR3aa: CASNLPLNTEAFF
j_gene: TRBJ2-7; abundance: NA; v_gene: TRBV28; d_gene: TRBD2; CDR3nt: TGTGCCAGCAGTTTATGGACTAGCGGTACCTACGAGCAGTACTTC; CDR3aa: CASSLWTSGTYEQYF
j_gene: TRBJ2-3; abundance: NA; v_gene: TRBV28; d_gene: TRBD2; CDR3nt: TGTGCCAGCAGTTTGCCCTCACTCATGCAAAGCGGGAGGGCCCGGACAGATACGCAGTATTTT; CDR3aa: CASSLPSLMQSGRARTDTQYF
j_gene: TRBJ2-1; abundance: NA; v_gene: TRBV3-1/TRBV3-2; d_gene: TRBD2; CDR3nt: TGTGCCAGCAGCCAACTATTTGCGGGGGGGCGGGAGCAGTTCTTC; CDR3aa: CASSQLFAGGREQFF
j_gene: TRBJ2-7; abundance: NA; v_gene: TRBV21-1; d_gene: NA; CDR3nt: TGTGCCAGCAGCGCTCCTCCGGGACAGCCAACCTACGAGCAGTACTTC; CDR3aa: CASSAPPGQPTYEQYF
j_gene: TRBJ1-5; abundance: NA; v_gene: TRBV18; d_gene: NA; CDR3nt: TGTGCCAGCTCACCGTCCAGGCCTGATCAGCCCCAGCATTTT; CDR3aa: CASSPSRPDQPQHF
j_gene: TRBJ2-1; abundance: NA; v_gene: TRBV9; d_gene: TRBD2; CDR3nt: TGTGCCAGCAGCGAACTAGCGGGAGTGTGGAATGAGCAGTTCTTC; CDR3aa: CASSELAGVWNEQFF
j_gene: TRBJ2-4; abundance: once; v_gene: TRBV5-1; d_gene: TRBD2; CDR3nt: TGCGCCAGCAGCTTAAGCGGGGGCTGGTCAGACATTCAGTACTTC; CDR3aa: CASSLSGGWSDIQYF
j_gene: TRBJ1-1; abundance: NA; v_gene: TRBV18; d_gene: NA; CDR3nt: TGTGCCAGCTCACCAGGAACTGGAGAGATGAACACTGAAGCTTTCTTT; CDR3aa: CASSPGTGEMNTEAFF
j_gene: TRBJ2-1; abundance: NA; v_gene: TRBV4-1; d_gene: NA; CDR3nt: TGCGCCAGCAGCCAAGATCTGGGGGCGGGCGACTCCTACAATGAGCAGTTCTTC; CDR3aa: CASSQDLGAGDSYNEQFF
j_gene: TRBJ1-3; abundance: once; v_gene: TRBV4-2; d_gene: NA; CDR3nt: TGTGCCAGCAGCCAGCTGGGAGCAGGAAACACCATATATTTT; CDR3aa: CASSQLGAGNTIYF
j_gene: TRBJ1-2; abundance: NA; v_gene: TRBV7-9; d_gene: NA; CDR3nt: TGTGCCAGCGGGGGGAACGAGTTCTATGGCTACACCTTC; CDR3aa: CASGGNEFYGYTF
j_gene: TRBJ1-6; abundance: few; v_gene: TRBV29-1; d_gene: NA; CDR3nt: TGCAGCGTTTCCGACGGGAGCTCCTATAATTCACCCCTCCACTTT; CDR3aa: CSVSDGSSYNSPLHF
j_gene: TRBJ1-5; abundance: NA; v_gene: TRBV7-2; d_gene: NA; CDR3nt: TGTGCCAGCAGCTTAGCCTTCGAGGAAGGTCAGCCCCAGCATTTT; CDR3aa: CASSLAFEEGQPQHF
j_gene: TRBJ1-5; abundance: NA; v_gene: TRBV6-6; d_gene: NA; CDR3nt: TGTGCCAGCAGTACCGTCGGAGGGAAGCCCCAGCATTTT; CDR3aa: CASSTVGGKPQHF
j_gene: TRBJ2-3; abundance: NA; v_gene: TRBV24-1; d_gene: NA; CDR3nt: TGTGCCACCAGTGATTTGAGGGGGACCACCACAGATACGCAGTATTTT; CDR3aa: CATSDLRGTTTDTQYF
j_gene: TRBJ2-1; abundance: NA; v_gene: TRBV7-3; d_gene: TRBD2; CDR3nt: TGTGCCAGCAGCTTAGATGTGGGAGGGAGCTCCTACAATGAGCAGTTCTTC; CDR3aa: CASSLDVGGSSYNEQFF
j_gene: TRBJ2-5; abundance: NA; v_gene: TRBV6-5; d_gene: NA; CDR3nt: TGTGCCAGCAGTCAAAGAGGAAGAGTGGTGGAGACCCAGTACTTC; CDR3aa: CASSQRGRVVETQYF
j_gene: TRBJ2-3; abundance: NA; v_gene: TRBV7-8; d_gene: NA; CDR3nt: TGTGCCAGCAGCTCCAAAGCAGGGTGGGACACAGATACGCAGTATTTT; CDR3aa: CASSSKAGWDTDTQYF
j_gene: TRBJ1-2; abundance: NA; v_gene: TRBV27; d_gene: TRBD1; CDR3nt: TGTGCCAGCACCGCGCGACAGGGGGCGTTGGGAGTTGGCTACACCTTC; CDR3aa: CASTARQGALGVGYTF
j_gene: TRBJ1-2; abundance: NA; v_gene: TRBV19; d_gene: NA; CDR3nt: TGTGCCAGTAGTATCGGACACGACTATGGCTACACCTTC; CDR3aa: CASSIGHDYGYTF
j_gene: TRBJ2-5; abundance: NA; v_gene: TRBV2; d_gene: TRBD2; CDR3nt: TGTGCCAGCGGTCAGCGGGGGGCGAAGACCCAGTACTTC; CDR3aa: CASGQRGAKTQYF
j_gene: TRBJ1-5; abundance: NA; v_gene: TRBV5-5; d_gene: NA; CDR3nt: TGTGCCAGCAGCTTGTTTCTCAGGGAGGGCCAGCCCCAGCATTTT; CDR3aa: CASSLFLREGQPQHF
j_gene: TRBJ1-1; abundance: NA; v_gene: TRBV19; d_gene: NA; CDR3nt: TGTGCCAGTAGTATGGGTCGGCGGACTGAAGCTTTCTTT; CDR3aa: CASSMGRRTEAFF
j_gene: TRBJ2-4; abundance: NA; v_gene: TRBV6-6; d_gene: TRBD2; CDR3nt: TGTGCCAGCAGCCTGACTAGCGGAGGTTTAGCCAAAAACATTCAGTACTTC; CDR3aa: CASSLTSGGLAKNIQYF
j_gene: TRBJ1-3; abundance: NA; v_gene: TRBV7-2; d_gene: NA; CDR3nt: TGTGCCAGCAGCCCCGGACATCGAAACACCATATATTTT; CDR3aa: CASSPGHRNTIYF
j_gene: TRBJ1-1; abundance: NA; v_gene: TRBV3-1/TRBV3-2; d_gene: TRBD1; CDR3nt: TGTGCCAGCAGCCAAGCCCGACAGGGTGGCACTGAAGCTTTCTTT; CDR3aa: CASSQARQGGTEAFF
j_gene: TRBJ2-7; abundance: NA; v_gene: TRBV19; d_gene: NA; CDR3nt: TGTGCCAGTACCTTATCGGAGGGTCTCTACGAGCAGTACTTC; CDR3aa: CASTLSEGLYEQYF
j_gene: TRBJ2-1; abundance: NA; v_gene: TRBV11-2; d_gene: NA; CDR3nt: TGTGCCAGCAGCTTAGGGCGGGTCAATGAGCAGTTCTTC; CDR3aa: CASSLGRVNEQFF
j_gene: TRBJ2-3; abundance: NA; v_gene: TRBV3-1/TRBV3-2; d_gene: TRBD2; CDR3nt: TGTGCCAGCAGCCCCACCCTAGCGGGAGGAGTCACAGATACGCAGTATTTT; CDR3aa: CASSPTLAGGVTDTQYF
j_gene: TRBJ2-7; abundance: NA; v_gene: TRBV19; d_gene: NA; CDR3nt: TGTGCCAGTAGTGAACAAACAGGGTTATCCTACGAGCAGTACTTC; CDR3aa: CASSEQTGLSYEQYF
j_gene: TRBJ1-1; abundance: NA; v_gene: TRBV2; d_gene: NA; CDR3nt: TGTGCCAGCAGCGAGCCGGGGTGGCCTGAAGCTTTCTTT; CDR3aa: CASSEPGWPEAFF
j_gene: TRBJ1-2; abundance: NA; v_gene: TRBV28; d_gene: NA; CDR3nt: TGTGCCAGCAGTTTTATTGGGCCGGGGGGATATGGCTACACCTTC; CDR3aa: CASSFIGPGGYGYTF
j_gene: TRBJ2-3; abundance: NA; v_gene: TRBV9; d_gene: TRBD2; CDR3nt: TGTGCCAGCCAAAGCGGGGCCACAGATACGCAGTATTTT; CDR3aa: CASQSGATDTQYF
j_gene: TRBJ2-1; abundance: NA; v_gene: TRBV7-2; d_gene: NA; CDR3nt: TGTGCCAGCAGCTTAGATGCTGGCCCCTACAATGAGCAGTTCTTC; CDR3aa: CASSLDAGPYNEQFF
j_gene: TRBJ1-5; abundance: NA; v_gene: TRBV24-1; d_gene: NA; CDR3nt: TGTGCCACCAGTGATACAGGCGTTTATAGCAATCAGCCCCAGCATTTT; CDR3aa: CATSDTGVYSNQPQHF